A selection of T cell receptor beta chains follows, all from one sample in a study of shared clonotypes between healthy human individuals. TCRdb's copy holds only in-frame clones and misses some; the assay was immunoSEQ multiplex PCR. The sample consists of a few hundred thousand clones, 77% of them appearing once. What was sequenced was PBMCs. The source is a woman aged 40 to 50 in good health. Some clones in this sample may be carry-over from other donors' samples. Both conserved end residues are part of each CDR3. The order of the fields is J gene, clone size, V gene, D gene, CDR3 protein, CDR3 DNA. The D gene is left open where the match is weak. The listing skips clone size in some rows; elsewhere it reads once, few, many or a size class.

>TRBJ2-1|many|TRBV27|TRBD2
CASSSSGTSGVSYNEQFF
TGTGCCAGCAGTTCGTCCGGGACTAGCGGGGTCTCCTACAATGAGCAGTTCTTC
>TRBJ2-3|-|TRBV29-1|TRBD1
CSVGQGTPTDTQYF
TGCAGCGTTGGACAGGGGACCCCCACAGATACGCAGTATTTT
>TRBJ2-5|-|TRBV14|-
CASSQVLRGPQYF
TGTGCCAGCAGCCAAGTTTTAAGAGGGCCCCAGTACTTC
>TRBJ2-7|-|TRBV15|TRBD1
CATSTRARQGLYEQYF
TGTGCCACCAGCACCCGGGCGAGACAGGGATTATACGAGCAGTACTTC
>TRBJ2-3|-|TRBV18|-
CASSTQSTDTQYF
TGTGCCAGCTCAACGCAAAGCACAGATACGCAGTATTTT
>TRBJ1-2|-|TRBV30|TRBD1
CAWSDGTAYGYTF
TGTGCCTGGAGCGACGGGACAGCCTATGGCTACACCTTC
>TRBJ2-1|-|TRBV19|TRBD2
CASSMGGGAEQFF
TGTGCCAGTAGTATGGGGGGAGGGGCCGAGCAGTTCTTC
>TRBJ1-1|-|TRBV28|-
CASSLWDEAFF
TGTGCCAGCAGTTTATGGGATGAAGCTTTCTTT
>TRBJ2-1|-|TRBV18|-
CASSPLEGAARSGEQFF
TGTGCCAGCTCACCACTGGAGGGAGCCGCTCGTTCCGGTGAGCAGTTCTTC
>TRBJ1-1|many|TRBV29-1|-
CSVDDDRNTEAFF
TGCAGCGTGGACGACGACAGGAACACTGAAGCTTTCTTT
>TRBJ2-7|few|TRBV27|TRBD2
CASSYGRSWGSGRAFYEQYF
TGTGCCAGCAGTTACGGGAGATCGTGGGGTAGCGGGAGGGCCTTCTACGAGCAGTACTTC
>TRBJ1-5|once|TRBV6-1|-
CASSEALRLRERDQPQHF
TGTGCCAGCAGTGAAGCGCTCCGTCTCAGGGAAAGGGATCAGCCCCAGCATTTT
>TRBJ1-5|-|TRBV28|-
CASNRDQPQHF
TGTGCCAGCAACCGGGATCAGCCCCAGCATTTT
>TRBJ2-6|-|TRBV11-2|-
CASSPGTGANVLTF
TGTGCCAGCAGTCCAGGGACCGGGGCCAACGTCCTGACTTTC
>TRBJ2-3|-|TRBV4-3|-
CASSQVTGSGTQYF
TGCGCCAGCAGCCAAGTTACAGGTTCCGGTACGCAGTATTTT
>TRBJ2-7|-|TRBV7-9|-
CASSLAGLTSEQYF
TGTGCCAGCAGCTTAGCGGGTTTGACGTCCGAGCAGTACTTC
>TRBJ1-4|-|TRBV2|-
CASSEFGGAGEKLFF
TGTGCCAGCAGTGAATTCGGGGGGGCTGGAGAAAAACTGTTTTTT
>TRBJ1-4|-|TRBV7-2|-
CASSRTGETNEKLFF
TGTGCCAGCAGCCGCACCGGGGAGACTAATGAAAAACTGTTTTTT
>TRBJ2-7|-|TRBV10-2|-
CASRTSGPSSYEQYF
TGCGCCAGCAGGACAAGCGGACCGAGCTCCTACGAGCAGTACTTC
>TRBJ1-1|-|TRBV11-2|-
CASSLAEAFF
TGTGCCAGCAGCTTAGCTGAAGCTTTCTTT
>TRBJ2-2|-|TRBV7-9|-
CASSSLIWGRGENTGELFF
TGTGCCAGCAGCTCGCTTATATGGGGCCGGGGAGAGAACACCGGGGAGCTGTTTTTT
>TRBJ1-5|-|TRBV18|TRBD1
CASSPPGRGRTQPQHF
TGTGCCAGCTCACCACCGGGGAGGGGGCGCACTCAGCCCCAGCATTTT
>TRBJ2-2|-|TRBV7-9|TRBD2
CASIGLAGVTGELFF
TGTGCCAGCATCGGTTTAGCGGGAGTCACCGGGGAGCTGTTTTTT
>TRBJ1-6|-|TRBV27|TRBD1
CASSFDREYNSPLHF
TGTGCCAGCAGTTTTGACAGGGAATATAATTCACCCCTCCACTTT
>TRBJ2-2|-|TRBV9|TRBD2
CASSVGLALNTGELFF
TGTGCCAGCAGCGTGGGACTAGCTCTTAACACCGGGGAGCTGTTTTTT
>TRBJ2-1|-|TRBV5-8|TRBD2
CASSLVSSGFSYNEQFF
TGTGCCAGCAGCTTGGTGTCTAGCGGGTTCTCCTACAATGAGCAGTTCTTC
>TRBJ1-1|-|TRBV18|-
CASSPPSGVTEAFF
TGTGCCAGCTCACCACCCTCAGGGGTGACTGAAGCTTTCTTT
>TRBJ2-7|-|TRBV29-1|-
CSVGLLAGKNEQYF
TGCAGCGTTGGGCTCCTGGCAGGGAAGAACGAGCAGTACTTC
>TRBJ1-3|-|TRBV28|-
CASSFGGRSGNTIYF
TGTGCCAGCAGTTTTGGGGGGCGATCTGGAAACACCATATATTTT
>TRBJ2-7|-|TRBV7-2|-
CASSPGRGLEQYF
TGTGCCAGCAGCCCAGGGCGAGGGCTCGAGCAGTACTTC
>TRBJ2-5|-|TRBV7-8|-
CASSRSSGVETQYF
TGTGCCAGCAGTAGATCTTCCGGGGTAGAGACCCAGTACTTC
>TRBJ2-2|-|TRBV7-2|TRBD2
CASSRQRETGELFF
TGTGCCAGCAGCCGTCAGCGGGAGACCGGGGAGCTGTTTTTT
>TRBJ1-2|-|TRBV28|-
CASNQGRYGYTF
TGTGCCAGCAACCAGGGTCGATATGGCTACACCTTC
>TRBJ2-2|-|TRBV19|-
CASRKMGATGELFF
TGTGCCAGTCGCAAGATGGGGGCCACCGGGGAGCTGTTTTTT
>TRBJ2-1|-|TRBV5-1|TRBD2
CASSLAQTSGSGEQFF
TGCGCCAGCAGCTTGGCCCAGACTAGCGGGAGCGGTGAGCAGTTCTTC
>TRBJ2-5|few|TRBV29-1|TRBD1
CSVVGGGQGLGQETQYF
TGCAGCGTTGTTGGGGGTGGACAGGGTTTGGGACAAGAGACCCAGTACTTC
>TRBJ2-6|-|TRBV10-1|-
CASSESGANVLTF
TGCGCCAGCAGTGAGTCTGGGGCCAACGTCCTGACTTTC
>TRBJ2-7|-|TRBV11-1|-
CASSLRTVSSYEQYF
TGTGCCAGCAGCTTACGGACAGTGAGCTCCTACGAGCAGTACTTC
>TRBJ2-1|once|TRBV10-2|-
CASSESDRSSYNEQFF
TGCGCCAGCAGTGAGTCGGACCGGAGCTCCTACAATGAGCAGTTCTTC
>TRBJ2-5|-|TRBV10-3|-
CAISEATPGEQYF
TGTGCCATCAGTGAGGCGACTCCGGGGGAGCAGTACTTC
>TRBJ1-1|-|TRBV2|-
CASRGSATNTEAFF
TGTGCCAGCAGGGGTTCGGCAACGAACACTGAAGCTTTCTTT
>TRBJ1-1|-|TRBV7-8|-
CASSLATLNTEAFF
TGTGCCAGCAGCTTAGCTACCCTGAACACTGAAGCTTTCTTT
>TRBJ2-5|-|TRBV2|TRBD1
CASSERGQGSETQYF
TGTGCCAGCAGTGAAAGGGGACAGGGATCAGAGACCCAGTACTTC